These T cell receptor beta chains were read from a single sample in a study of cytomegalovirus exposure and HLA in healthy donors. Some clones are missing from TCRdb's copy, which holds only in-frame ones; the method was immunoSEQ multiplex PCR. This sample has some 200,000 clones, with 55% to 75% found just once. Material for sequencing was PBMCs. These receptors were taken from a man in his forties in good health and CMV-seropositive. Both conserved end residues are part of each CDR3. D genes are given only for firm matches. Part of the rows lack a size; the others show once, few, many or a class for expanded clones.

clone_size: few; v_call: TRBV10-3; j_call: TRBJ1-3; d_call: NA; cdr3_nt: TGTGCCACCCTACAGTTCTCTGGAAACACCATATATTTT; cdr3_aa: CATLQFSGNTIYF
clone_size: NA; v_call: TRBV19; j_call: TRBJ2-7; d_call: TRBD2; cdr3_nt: TGTGCCAGTAGTTCGAGGTGGGGGGGCGAGCAGTACTTC; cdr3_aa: CASSSRWGGEQYF
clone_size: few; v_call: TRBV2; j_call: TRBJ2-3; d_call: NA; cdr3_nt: TGTGCCAGCAGTACTACCACAGATACGCAGTATTTT; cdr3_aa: CASSTTTDTQYF
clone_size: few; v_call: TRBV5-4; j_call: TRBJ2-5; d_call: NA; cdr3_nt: TGTGCCAGCAGCTTGGCTCGGGACACTTCGTTTCGGACCCAGTACTTC; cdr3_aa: CASSLARDTSFRTQYF
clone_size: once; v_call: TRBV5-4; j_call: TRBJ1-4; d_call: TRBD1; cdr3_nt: TGTGCCAGCAGCTTGGGACAGGGGGTGCAGGGTGAAAAACTGTTTTTT; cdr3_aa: CASSLGQGVQGEKLFF
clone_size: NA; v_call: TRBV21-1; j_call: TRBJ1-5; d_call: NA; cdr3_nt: TGTGCCAGGAACGGGACAGGGAACAGTCAGCCCCAGCATTTT; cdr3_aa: CARNGTGNSQPQHF
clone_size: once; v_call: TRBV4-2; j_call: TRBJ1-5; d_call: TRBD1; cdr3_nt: TGTGCCAGCAGCCCAGGGGGCGACCAGCCCCAGCATTTT; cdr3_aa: CASSPGGDQPQHF
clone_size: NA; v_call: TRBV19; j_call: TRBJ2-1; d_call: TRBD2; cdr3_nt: TGTGCCAGTAGTCCCCGGACTAGCGGGGGGGCGAGACGGCATGAGCAGTTCTTC; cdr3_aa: CASSPRTSGGARRHEQFF
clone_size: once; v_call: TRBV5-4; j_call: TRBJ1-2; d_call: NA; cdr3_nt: TGTGCCGTCCCGGGGGGCAACTATGGCTACACCTTC; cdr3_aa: CAVPGGNYGYTF
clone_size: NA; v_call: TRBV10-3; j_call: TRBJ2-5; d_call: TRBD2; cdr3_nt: TGTGCCATCAGCTTAGCGGGGGGGTTGAAAGAGACCCAGTACTTC; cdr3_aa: CAISLAGGLKETQYF
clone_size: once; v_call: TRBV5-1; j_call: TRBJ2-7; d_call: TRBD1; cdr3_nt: TGCGCCAGCAGCGTTGAGCAGGGGGCCCACGAGCAGTACTTC; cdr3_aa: CASSVEQGAHEQYF
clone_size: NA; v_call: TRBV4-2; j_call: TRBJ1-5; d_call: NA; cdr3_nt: TGTGCCAGCAGCCAAGAACAGGTTGGGAATCAGCCCCAGCATTTT; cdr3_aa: CASSQEQVGNQPQHF
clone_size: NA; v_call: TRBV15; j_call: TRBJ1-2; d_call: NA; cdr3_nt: TGTGCCACCAGCCCCCGGTGGTTGGGGGCCAGGGAACCTTATGGCTACACCTTC; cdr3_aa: CATSPRWLGAREPYGYTF
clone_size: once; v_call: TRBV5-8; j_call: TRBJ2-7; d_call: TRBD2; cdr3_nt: TGTGCCAGCAGCCTAGCGGGGGGCGAAACCTACGAGCAGTACTTC; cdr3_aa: CASSLAGGETYEQYF
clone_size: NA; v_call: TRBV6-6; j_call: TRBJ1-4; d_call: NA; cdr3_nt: TGTGCCAGCAGTAGGTCCCTTGGAGGTGAAAAACTGTTTTTT; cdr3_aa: CASSRSLGGEKLFF
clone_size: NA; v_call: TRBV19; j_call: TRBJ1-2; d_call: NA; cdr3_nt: TGTGCCAGTAGTTCGAGGGAGGGTAACTATGGCTACACCTTC; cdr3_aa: CASSSREGNYGYTF
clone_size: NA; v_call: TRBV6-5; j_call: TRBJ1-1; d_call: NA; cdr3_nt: TGTGCCAGCAATAGACAGATGGTAGGCACTGAAGCTTTCTTT; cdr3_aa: CASNRQMVGTEAFF
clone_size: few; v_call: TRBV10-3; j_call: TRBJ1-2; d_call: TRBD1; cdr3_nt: TGTGCCATCAGTGAGCCCGGACAGGGACTCTTTGGTGGCTACACCTTC; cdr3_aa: CAISEPGQGLFGGYTF
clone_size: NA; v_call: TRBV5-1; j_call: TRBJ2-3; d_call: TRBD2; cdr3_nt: TGCGCCAGCAGCCTAGCGGTTTCCCCCACAGATACGCAGTATTTT; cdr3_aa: CASSLAVSPTDTQYF
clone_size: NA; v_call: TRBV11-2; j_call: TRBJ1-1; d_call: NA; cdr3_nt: TGTGCCAGCAGCAAAGGGGCGGGGCAAACTGAAGCTTTCTTT; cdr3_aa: CASSKGAGQTEAFF
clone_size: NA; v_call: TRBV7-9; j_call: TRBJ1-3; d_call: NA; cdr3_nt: TGTGCCAGCAGCTTAGAGGTGGGACAAATATCTGGAAACACCATATATTTT; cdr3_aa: CASSLEVGQISGNTIYF
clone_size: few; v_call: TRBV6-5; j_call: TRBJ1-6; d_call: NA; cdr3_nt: TGTGCCAGCAGTTACTTTGCGCGGGATTCACCCCTCCACTTT; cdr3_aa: CASSYFARDSPLHF
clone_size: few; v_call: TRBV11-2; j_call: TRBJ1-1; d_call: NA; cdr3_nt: TGTGCCAGCAGCTTGTATCTGAACACTGAAGCTTTCTTT; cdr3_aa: CASSLYLNTEAFF
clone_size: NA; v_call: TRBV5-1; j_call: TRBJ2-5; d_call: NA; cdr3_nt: TGCGCCAGCAGCTTGGCGTCATTCGGAGAGACCCAGTACTTC; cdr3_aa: CASSLASFGETQYF
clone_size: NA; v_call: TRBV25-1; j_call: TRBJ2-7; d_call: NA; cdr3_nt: TGTGCCAGCAGTGGTCTTTACGAGCAGTACTTC; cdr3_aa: CASSGLYEQYF
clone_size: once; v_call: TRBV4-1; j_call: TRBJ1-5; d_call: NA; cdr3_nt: TGCGCCAGCAGCCAATTACCCGAGCAGCCCCAGCATTTT; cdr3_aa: CASSQLPEQPQHF
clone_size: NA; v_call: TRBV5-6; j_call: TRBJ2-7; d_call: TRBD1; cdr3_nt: TGTGCCAGCAGCTCGGACAGGGAAGAGTACGAGCAGTACTTC; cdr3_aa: CASSSDREEYEQYF
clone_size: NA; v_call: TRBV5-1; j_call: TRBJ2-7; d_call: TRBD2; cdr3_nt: TGCGCCAGCAGCTTTGAGGGGACTAGCGTTTACGAGCAGTACTTC; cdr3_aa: CASSFEGTSVYEQYF
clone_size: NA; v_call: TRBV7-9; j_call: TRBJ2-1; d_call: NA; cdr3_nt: TGTGCCAGCAGCTTAGCGGGGCCCTCCTACAATGAGCAGTTCTTC; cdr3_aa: CASSLAGPSYNEQFF
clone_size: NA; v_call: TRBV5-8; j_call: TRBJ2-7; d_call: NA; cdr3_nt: TGTGCCAGCACTAAGGAGTTGGGTCCCTACGAGCAGTACTTC; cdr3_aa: CASTKELGPYEQYF
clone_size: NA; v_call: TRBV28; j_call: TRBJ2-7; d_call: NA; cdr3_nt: TGTGCCAGCAGTTTTACAAGTGACAGTAACTTCCCCTACGAGCAGTACTTC; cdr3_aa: CASSFTSDSNFPYEQYF
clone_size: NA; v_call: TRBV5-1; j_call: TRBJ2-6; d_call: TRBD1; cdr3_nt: TGCGCCAGCAGCCCCCTGACAGGGGGTTCTGGGGCCAACGTCCTGACTTTC; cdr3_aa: CASSPLTGGSGANVLTF
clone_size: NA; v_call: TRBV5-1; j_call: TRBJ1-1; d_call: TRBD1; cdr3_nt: TGCGCCAGCAGTAGACAGGGGGACACTGAAGCTTTCTTT; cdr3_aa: CASSRQGDTEAFF
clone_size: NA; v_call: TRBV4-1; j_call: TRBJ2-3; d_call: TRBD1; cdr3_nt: TGCGCCAGCAGCCCCGGACAGGGGCCCACAGATACGCAGTATTTT; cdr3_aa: CASSPGQGPTDTQYF
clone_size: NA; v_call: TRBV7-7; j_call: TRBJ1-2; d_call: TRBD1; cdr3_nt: TGTGCCAGCAGCCCACCCGAAGGGGGCGGCTACACCTTC; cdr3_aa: CASSPPEGGGYTF
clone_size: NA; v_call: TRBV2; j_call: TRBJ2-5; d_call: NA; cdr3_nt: TGTGCCAGCGGGGCGGGGGCCCAAGAGACCCAGTACTTC; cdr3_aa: CASGAGAQETQYF
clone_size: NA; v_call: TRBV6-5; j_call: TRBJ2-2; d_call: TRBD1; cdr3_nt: TGTGCCAGCTATCCGGGACAGACATGGGAGGGGGAGCTGTTTTTT; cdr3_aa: CASYPGQTWEGELFF
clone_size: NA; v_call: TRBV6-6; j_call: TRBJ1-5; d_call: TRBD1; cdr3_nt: TGTGCCAGCAGTTTCGGGACAGTCAATCAGCCCCAGCATTTT; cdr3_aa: CASSFGTVNQPQHF
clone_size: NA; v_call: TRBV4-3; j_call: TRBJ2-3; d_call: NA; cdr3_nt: TGCGCCAGCAGCCAAGGAGGGATTCGCACAGATACGCAGTATTTT; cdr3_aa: CASSQGGIRTDTQYF
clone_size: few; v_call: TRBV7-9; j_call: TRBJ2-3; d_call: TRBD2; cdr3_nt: TGTGCCAGCAGCTTCCAAAGACTAGCGGGGGAGGCAGATACGCAGTATTTT; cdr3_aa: CASSFQRLAGEADTQYF
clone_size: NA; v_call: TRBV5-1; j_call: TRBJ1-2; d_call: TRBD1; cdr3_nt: TGTGCCAGCAGCAAGGACAGGGGGTTCTATGGCTACACCTTC; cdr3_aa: CASSKDRGFYGYTF
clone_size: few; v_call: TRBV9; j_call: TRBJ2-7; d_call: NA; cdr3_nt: TGTGCCAGCGGACAAGGGTCTGTCTACGAGCAGTACTTC; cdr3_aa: CASGQGSVYEQYF
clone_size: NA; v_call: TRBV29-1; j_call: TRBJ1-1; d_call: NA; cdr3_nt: TGCAGCGTTGACTACCGACAGTATGAAGCTTTCTTT; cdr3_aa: CSVDYRQYEAFF
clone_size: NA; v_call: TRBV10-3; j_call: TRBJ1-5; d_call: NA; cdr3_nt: TGTGCCATCAGTGAGTTGTCCGGTCAGCCCCAGCATTTT; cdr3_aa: CAISELSGQPQHF
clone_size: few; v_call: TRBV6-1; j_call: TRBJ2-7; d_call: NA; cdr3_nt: TGTGCCAGCAGTGATCAGGGTAGCTCCTACGAGCAGTACTTC; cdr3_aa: CASSDQGSSYEQYF